This T cell receptor beta chain was obtained from a study of blood T cells in healthy people across ages. Germline values: CDR1 MNHEY, CDR2 SVGEGT. V lost 5 bases to trimming and J lost 3 bases, with 12 bases between them. CDR3 length: 14 amino acids. This clonotype appeared a few times. Together with a sample-barcoded 5' primer, a J-beta primer mix was included in a second PCR lasting about 6 to 11 cycles. The template-switch adaptor, which had 12 random nucleotides, put a tag on each cDNA molecule. MiXCR, run by TCRdb on the 5' RACE reads, gives a single entry per CDR3 protein. The sample lists over 1,300,000 distinct CDR3 sequences, around 59% occurring once.

The gene calls are TRBV6-2 or TRBV6-3 and TRBJ2-3, with D unclear. This TCR was recovered from a man younger than 35 in good health. The sample was blood. The CDR3 nucleotides read TGTGCCAGCAGTCCCCCGTCGGAGACAGATACGCAGTATTTT. This encodes CASSPPSETDTQYF.